The 26 T cell receptor beta chains below all came from one sample that was sequenced in a study of spatial heterogeneity in lung cancer. Time point of the sample: blood at routine non-recurrence follow-up after resection. In each case, whole RNA from tumor, nontumor lung or frozen PBMC was sequenced unsorted. TCRdb reanalysed the 5' RACE reads using MiXCR and keeps one entry per CDR3 protein. Of about 120,000 distinct CDR3 sequences detected, 9% to 15% appear once; the ten largest clones hold about 15%. The specimen was PBMCs, collected at follow-up. The receptors stem from a male donor with early-stage non-small cell lung cancer.

The rearrangement links TRBV20-1 to TRBJ2-3; possibly TRBD1 for D (5 bases). This CDR3 region has 14 residues. CDR1 and CDR2 from the germline V gene are DFQATT and SNEGSKA (reference sequence). Trimming removed 0 bases from V and 2 bases from J, with 9 bases in between. The CDR3, as DNA: TGCAGTGCTAGAGAGGCAGGGAACACAGATACGCAGTATTTT. Translating gives CSAREAGNTDTQYF.

This chain connects TRBV10-3 to TRBJ1-5; 7 bases match TRBD1. The CDR3 is made up of 15 amino acids. Germline trimming cut 10 bases from V and 3 bases from J; bases unmatched to any gene: 12. Germline assignment: CDR1 ENHRY and CDR2 SYGVKD. DNA for the CDR3: TGTGCCACCTCAACAGGGGCATACAACAATCAGCCCCAGCATTTT. It encodes CATSTGAYNNQPQHF.

The chain couples TRBV11-1 to TRBJ2-7; a weak D match, TRBD1 (6 bases). This CDR3 region has 16 residues. Between the trimmed V and J ends, which lost 6 bases and 0 bases, there was a span of 18 bases. Germline V gene sequence: CDR1 SGHAT, CDR2 FQDESV (reference sequence). The CDR3 DNA follows: TGTGCCAGCAGTAGAGATGGGGGCAAAGGCTCCTACGAGCAGTACTTC. Translation gives CASSRDGGKGSYEQYF.

This clonotype occurred many times. This chain joins TRBV29-1 and TRBJ2-5; TRBD1 agrees at 11 bases. Germline trimming cut 3 bases from V and 4 bases from J; bases unmatched to any gene: 7. The CDR3 totals 15 residues. From germline, CDR1 is SQVTM and CDR2 ANQGSEA. DNA of the CDR3: TGCAGCGTTGACCGGACAGGGGGCGCGGGAGAGACCCAGTACTTC. This gives the protein CSVDRTGGAGETQYF.

This clonotype was detected ten times or more. The chain carries TRBV29-1 and TRBJ2-1, with a weak D call TRBD1 (6 bases). This CDR3 spans 15 amino acids. Germline-derived CDR1 and CDR2 are SQVTM and ANQGSEA. The germline V and J ends were trimmed by 3 bases and 6 bases, with 18 bases remaining between them. This chain's CDR3 is CSVEPPTGTLNEQFF. The CDR3 DNA is TGCAGCGTTGAGCCCCCCACAGGGACCCTCAATGAGCAGTTCTTC.

The chain combines TRBV20-1 with TRBJ2-7, with 9 bases fitting TRBD1. In germline, CDR1 is DFQATT, CDR2 SNEGSKA (reference sequence). This CDR3 spans 14 amino acids. Trimming took 3 bases from V and 5 from J; bases not matched to a gene: 8. The CDR3 coding sequence is TGCAGTGCTAGTGGCGGACAGGGGTGGAACGAGCAGTACTTC. Protein: CSASGGQGWNEQYF.

This clonotype was detected only once. The rearrangement links TRBV3-1 to TRBJ1-6; 7 bases agree with TRBD1. Unmatched junction bases numbered 11, after V lost 5 bases and J lost 7 bases. The CDR3 extends over 16 amino acids. Looked up from germline, CDR1 is LGHDT and CDR2 is YNNKEL (reference sequence). CDR3 protein: CASSIRKGAGNSPLHF. CDR3 DNA: TGTGCCAGCAGCATTAGGAAGGGGGCCGGAAATTCACCCCTCCACTTT.

This clonotype has a handful of counts. The rearrangement uses TRBV25-1 and TRBJ2-1; 10 bases line up with TRBD1. Germline lookup yields CDR1 MGHDK and CDR2 SYGVNS. With 7 bases clipped from V and 5 bases from J, the junction kept 8 bases outside the gene matches. This CDR3 is built from 15 residues. For the CDR3, the DNA is TGTGCCAGCAAGGCGCCGGGACAGGGGAACAATGAGCAGTTCTTC. Translated, it gives CASKAPGQGNNEQFF. The full variable domain, with the rest looked up from reference TRBV25-1 and TRBJ2-1, is EADIYQTPRYLVIGTGKKITLECSQTMGHDKMYWYQQDPGMELHLIHYSYGVNSTEKGDLSSESTVSRIRTEHFPLTLESARPSHTSQYLCASKAPGQGNNEQFFGPGTRLTVL.

The chain recombines TRBV5-4 with TRBJ2-2; D unclear. The CDR3 runs 13 residues. Trimming shortened V by 0 bases and J by 6 bases, and 6 bases separated the two germline ends. Germline CDR1 and CDR2: SGHNT and YYREEE (reference sequence). The CDR3 loop reads CASSLVYAGELFF. The CDR3, as DNA: TGTGCCAGCAGCTTGGTGTATGCCGGGGAGCTGTTTTTT.

This clonotype appeared a few times. The chain recombines TRBV6-1 with TRBJ2-1; no firm D call. CDR3 length equals 15 residues. Between the trimmed V and J ends, which lost 6 bases and 3 bases, there was a span of 15 bases. Looked up from germline, CDR1 is MNHNS and CDR2 is SASEGT. The CDR3 spells CASRGDIGIYNEQFF. The CDR3 nucleotides are TGTGCCAGCAGGGGTGACATAGGAATCTACAATGAGCAGTTCTTC.

This chain connects TRBV7-2 to TRBJ2-1; no reliable D call. V was shortened by 3 bases and J by 5 bases, with 8 bases between the two germline ends. CDR1 is SGHTA and CDR2 is FQGNSA in the germline V gene. The CDR3 has 13 amino acids. The CDR3 spells CASSFGAHNEQFF. The CDR3 DNA reads TGTGCCAGCAGCTTTGGTGCTCACAATGAGCAGTTCTTC. Full variable domain (missing parts from reference TRBV7-2 and TRBJ2-1): GAGVSQSPSNKVTEKGKDVELRCDPISGHTALYWYRQSLGQGLEFLIYFQGNSAPDKSGLPSDRFSAERTGGSVSTLTIQRTQQEDSAVYLCASSFGAHNEQFFGPGTRLTVL.

This clonotype was seen just once. The rearrangement links TRBV20-1 to TRBJ1-5; 12 bases are a match to TRBD1. Germline V gives CDR1 DFQATT, CDR2 SNEGSKA (reference sequence). The V segment lost 6 bases and the J segment 3 bases; nucleotides outside the gene matches: 0. The CDR3 covers 13 residues. The CDR3 DNA reads as TGCAGTGCGGGACAGGGGGCCAATCAGCCCCAGCATTTT. Translation: CSAGQGANQPQHF.

This clonotype has only a few counts. The CDR3 DNA is TGCAGTGCTAGAGATCTTTTTGGGCCATCCGACCGCATTAACACCGGGGAGCTGTTTTTT. It encodes CSARDLFGPSDRINTGELFF. The chain joins TRBV20-1 to TRBJ2-2; D gene unclear. Trimming took 0 bases from V and 2 from J, leaving 25 bases between them. This CDR3 contains 20 residues. The germline gives CDR1 DFQATT, CDR2 SNEGSKA (reference sequence).

This clonotype was seen more than once but under ten times. This chain links TRBV7-2 with TRBJ1-5; tentatively, D is TRBD1 (5 bases). Germline loops: CDR1 SGHTA, CDR2 FQGNSA. The CDR3 runs 14 residues. Trimming took off 5 bases at V and 3 bases at J, with 11 bases between the two ends. CDR3 protein: CASSPTGANQPQHF. The CDR3 DNA reads as TGTGCCAGCAGCCCCACCGGGGCCAATCAGCCCCAGCATTTT.

A remark on this clonotype: The junction and the germline gene differ at one end; a read error may be behind it. This chain joins TRBV12-3 or TRBV12-4 and TRBJ1-2, with a tentative D call TRBD1 (5 bases). CDR3 length: 15 amino acids. The DNA of the CDR3 is TGTGCCTGCAGTCCGACGGGGGGATCCAGCTATGGCTACACCTTC. Translation: CACSPTGGSSYGYTF.

The chain uses TRBV28 and TRBJ1-1, with 9 bases aligning to TRBD1. The CDR3 loop spans 15 amino acids. Germline lookup yields CDR1 MDHEN and CDR2 SYDVKM. J gave up 3 bases and V 0 bases, and 2 bases lay outside the gene matches. The CDR3 loop reads CASSLWTGGDTEAFF. CDR3 sequence (DNA): TGTGCCAGCAGTTTATGGACAGGGGGGGACACTGAAGCTTTCTTT. Filled out from reference TRBV28 and TRBJ1-1, the complete variable domain reads DVKVTQSSRYLVKRTGEKVFLECVQDMDHENMFWYRQDPGLGLRLIYFSYDVKMKEKGDIPEGYSVSREKKERFSLILESASTNQTSMYLCASSLWTGGDTEAFFGQGTRLTVV.

V is TRBV29-1 and J is TRBJ2-7; no clear D gene. The CDR3 is made up of 13 amino acids. Trimming cost V 0 bases and J 4 bases, with 10 bases left between them. The V gene's germline CDR1 is SQVTM and CDR2 ANQGSEA. The DNA of the CDR3 is TGCAGCGTTGAAGACCCAGGTACATACGAGCAGTACTTC. Translating it yields CSVEDPGTYEQYF.

The J gene is TRBJ1-2, the V gene TRBV27, with D perhaps matching TRBD1 (5 bases). CDR3 size: 15 residues. Germline V gives CDR1 MNHEY, CDR2 SMNVEV (reference sequence). Trimming pared 5 bases from V and 6 bases from J, leaving 19 bases between. The CDR3 DNA sequence: TGTGCCAGCAGTCCCCGGGGCAGGAGGGTGGATGGCTACACCTTC. Protein product: CASSPRGRRVDGYTF.

This clonotype was observed at least ten times. The chain recombines TRBV4-1 with TRBJ1-2, with D perhaps matching TRBD1 (6 bases). The V end lost 3 bases, the J end lost 8 bases, and 22 bases lay between the germline ends. Per the germline V gene, CDR1 is MGHRA and CDR2 is YSYEKL. The CDR3 extends over 16 amino acids. For the CDR3, the DNA is TGCGCCAGCAGCCAGCACCACATAAGTGACAGGCGCGGCTACACCTTC. It is translated as CASSQHHISDRRGYTF.

This clonotype was picked up many times. The chain is built from TRBV6-1 and TRBJ1-5; 7 bases are shared with TRBD1. Germline V CDR1 and CDR2: MNHNS, SASEGT. Unmatched junction bases numbered 9, after V lost 4 bases and J lost 0 bases. There are 17 residues in the CDR3. The CDR3 DNA sequence: TGTGCCAGCAGTGGGGACAGAAAAACCTATAGCAATCAGCCCCAGCATTTT. Residues: CASSGDRKTYSNQPQHF.

The chain employs TRBV6-5 and TRBJ1-1; D gene uncertain. V lost 2 bases and J lost 6, with 16 bases in between. The CDR3 runs 15 residues. Germline V gene data show CDR1 as MNHEY and CDR2 as SVGAGI. CDR3 bases: TGTGCCAGCAGTTACGGTACGGTGGGATGGGCTGAAGCTTTCTTT. Amino acids: CASSYGTVGWAEAFF.

This clonotype occurred a few times. This chain uses TRBV20-1 with TRBJ2-1; TRBD2 matches at 8 bases. Germline CDR1 reads DFQATT; CDR2 reads SNEGSKA (reference sequence). This CDR3 has 14 amino acids. V lost 6 bases and J lost 9; bases outside the gene matches: 13. This CDR3 reads CSAPGTRRSVEQFF. CDR3 in DNA: TGCAGTGCACCCGGGACTAGGAGGTCAGTTGAGCAGTTCTTC.

This clonotype occurred a few times. The DNA of the CDR3 is TGTGCCAGCACCAGCTTATTCGGGGTCACTGAAGCTTTCTTT. Its protein is CASTSLFGVTEAFF. The rearrangement joins TRBV7-2 to TRBJ1-1; no firm D call. This CDR3 is 14 amino acids long. Germline V gene lookup returns CDR1 SGHTA and CDR2 FQGNSA. Trimming left V 7 bases short and J 4 bases short, with 16 bases between.

This clonotype was seen ten or more times. V is TRBV27 and J is TRBJ2-7; D tentatively reads TRBD1 or TRBD2 (5 bases each). Germline loops: CDR1 MNHEY, CDR2 SMNVEV (reference sequence). The CDR3 contains 14 residues. The ends were cut back, 6 bases at V and 5 bases at J, with 17 bases in the middle. The CDR3 loop reads CASSGTGLPNEQYF. Written as DNA, the CDR3 is TGTGCCAGCAGCGGGACGGGCCTCCCTAACGAGCAGTACTTC.

In this sample, this clonotype turned up a few times. The junction departs from germline at one end; a sequencing error may be responsible. V usage is TRBV2 and J usage is TRBJ1-2; possibly TRBD1 for D (6 bases). This CDR3 contains 18 residues. Germline-derived CDR1 and CDR2 are SNHLY and FYNNEI. The CDR3 DNA follows: TGTGCCAGCAATGAACCCACAGGGAAGGCAGACTTTAACTATGGCTACACCTTC. This gives the protein CASNEPTGKADFNYGYTF.

This clonotype was observed a handful of times. J is TRBJ1-1 and V is TRBV5-1; D unclear. The V end lost 2 bases, the J end lost 14 bases, and 16 bases lay between the germline ends. This CDR3 region has 12 residues. Germline assignment: CDR1 SGHRS and CDR2 YFSETQ. The CDR3 loop is CASSLDIGPPFF. CDR3 in DNA: TGCGCCAGCAGCTTAGATATTGGCCCGCCGTTCTTT.